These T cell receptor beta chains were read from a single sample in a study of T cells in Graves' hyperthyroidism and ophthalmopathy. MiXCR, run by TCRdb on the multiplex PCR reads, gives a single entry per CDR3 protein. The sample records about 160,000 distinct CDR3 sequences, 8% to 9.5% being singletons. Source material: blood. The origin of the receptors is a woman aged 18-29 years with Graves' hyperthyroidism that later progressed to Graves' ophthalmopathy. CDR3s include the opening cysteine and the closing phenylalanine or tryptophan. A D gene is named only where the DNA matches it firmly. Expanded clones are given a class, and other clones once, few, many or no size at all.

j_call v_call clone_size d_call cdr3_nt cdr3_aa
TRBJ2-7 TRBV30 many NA TGTGCCTGGATGGGGCAGGGGTTCAACGAGCAGTACTTC CAWMGQGFNEQYF
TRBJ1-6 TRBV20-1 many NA TGCAGTGCACTTCGGGGGGGTAGAGGTAATTCACCCCTCCACTTT CSALRGGRGNSPLHF
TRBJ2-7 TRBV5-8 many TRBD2 TGTGCCAGCAGCTTAAGGTCGGGGGGGAGCTCCTACGAGCAGTACTTC CASSLRSGGSSYEQYF
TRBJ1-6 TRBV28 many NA TGTGCCAGCAGTTTATCGAGCGGAGATTCACCCCTCCACTTT CASSLSSGDSPLHF
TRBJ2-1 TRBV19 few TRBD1 TGTGCCAGTAGGGGGGACAGGGGGTCCTCCTACAATGAGCAGTTCTTC CASRGDRGSSYNEQFF
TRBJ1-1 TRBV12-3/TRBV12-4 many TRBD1 TGTGCCAGCAGGTCTGACAGGGTGAACACTGAAGCTTTCTTT CASRSDRVNTEAFF
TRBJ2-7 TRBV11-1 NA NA TGTGCCAGCAGCTTAGCCGGGGGGCCCCGGGGTTACGAGCAGTACTTC CASSLAGGPRGYEQYF
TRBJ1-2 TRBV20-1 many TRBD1 TGCAGTGCGGAACAGGGGCCTGGCTACACCTTC CSAEQGPGYTF
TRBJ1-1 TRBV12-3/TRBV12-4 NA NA TGTGCCAGCAGTCGGCAGGGGTCGGACACTGAAGCTTTCTTT CASSRQGSDTEAFF
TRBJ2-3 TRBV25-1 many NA TGTGCCAGCAGGTCCCAGGGAGATACGCAGTATTTT CASRSQGDTQYF
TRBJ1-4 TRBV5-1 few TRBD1 TGCGCCAGCAGACCCGGGACAGGGTCTGAAAAACTGTTTTTT CASRPGTGSEKLFF
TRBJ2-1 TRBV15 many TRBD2 TGTGCCACCAGCAGAGATAGCGGGGGGTACAATGAGCAGTTCTTC CATSRDSGGYNEQFF
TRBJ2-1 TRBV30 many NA TGTGCCTGGAGACAGTACAATGAGCAGTTCTTC CAWRQYNEQFF
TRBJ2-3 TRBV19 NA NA TGTGCCAGTAGTATAGAGGGTCGACAGGTCACAGATACGCAGTATTTT CASSIEGRQVTDTQYF
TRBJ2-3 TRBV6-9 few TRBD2 TGTGCCAGCAGTTACGCGGCGGGAGTAGACACAGATACGCAGTATTTT CASSYAAGVDTDTQYF
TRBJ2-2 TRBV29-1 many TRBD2 TGCAGCGCCAGACTAGCGGGGGGGCCGCACACCGGGGAGCTGTTTTTT CSARLAGGPHTGELFF
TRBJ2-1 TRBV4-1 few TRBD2 TGCGCCAGCAGCCCTGGGACTAGCGGGAGGCACTACAATGAGCAGTTCTTC CASSPGTSGRHYNEQFF
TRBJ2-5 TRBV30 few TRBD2 TGTGCCTGGAGTGGACTAGCGGGAGGTGAGACCCAGTACTTC CAWSGLAGGETQYF
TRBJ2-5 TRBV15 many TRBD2 TGTGCCACCAGCGCTAGCGGGGGGAAAGAGACCCAGTACTTC CATSASGGKETQYF
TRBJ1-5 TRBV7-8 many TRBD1 TGTGCCAGCAGCTTGGGGACAGGGGGAAACCTCAATCAGCCCCAGCATTTT CASSLGTGGNLNQPQHF
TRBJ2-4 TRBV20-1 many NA TGCAGTGCTACTGAAGGAGGCAACATTCAGTACTTC CSATEGGNIQYF
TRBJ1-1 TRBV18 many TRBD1 TGTGCCAGCTCACCTGGGCAGGGGGGGAAGAACACTGAAGCTTTCTTT CASSPGQGGKNTEAFF
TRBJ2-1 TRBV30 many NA TGTGCCTGGAGTAGGGGAGACTTCAATGAGCAGTTCTTC CAWSRGDFNEQFF
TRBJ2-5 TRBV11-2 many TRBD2 TGTGCCAGCAGCTGGGGTAGCGGGAGTCGGGAGACCCAGTACTTC CASSWGSGSRETQYF
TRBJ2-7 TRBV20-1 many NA TGCAGTGCTAGACCCCCCCAGGATTCCTACGAGCAGTACTTC CSARPPQDSYEQYF
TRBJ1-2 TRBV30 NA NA TGTGCCTGGAGAGGGGGTCTACAGGGCGACTATGGCTACACCTTC CAWRGGLQGDYGYTF